At least ten counts were recorded for the clone carrying this T cell receptor (beta chain). The antigen is not known. Germline loops: CDR1 MNHEY, CDR2 SMNVEV (reference sequence). CDR3 size: 13 residues. Trimming removed 6 bases from V and 7 bases from J, with 12 bases in between. It was template switching that added a universal primer site, and there were unique molecular identifiers on the cDNA. TCRdb independently ran MiXCR on the 5' RACE reads; one entry per CDR3 protein. The sample shows approximately 670,000 distinct CDR3 sequences, roughly 6.2% of them seen only once. The data stem from a study of identical twins. General study points: Within monozygotic twins, out-of-frame TCR alpha sharing was underestimated by the models.

The sample comprised naive T cells sorted from blood. The clonotype was recovered from a man younger than 35 in good health. The chain couples TRBV27 to TRBJ1-4; D ambiguous. The CDR3 DNA sequence: TGTGCCAGCAGCCAAACCGGAGCTGAAAAACTGTTTTTT. It yields the protein CASSQTGAEKLFF.